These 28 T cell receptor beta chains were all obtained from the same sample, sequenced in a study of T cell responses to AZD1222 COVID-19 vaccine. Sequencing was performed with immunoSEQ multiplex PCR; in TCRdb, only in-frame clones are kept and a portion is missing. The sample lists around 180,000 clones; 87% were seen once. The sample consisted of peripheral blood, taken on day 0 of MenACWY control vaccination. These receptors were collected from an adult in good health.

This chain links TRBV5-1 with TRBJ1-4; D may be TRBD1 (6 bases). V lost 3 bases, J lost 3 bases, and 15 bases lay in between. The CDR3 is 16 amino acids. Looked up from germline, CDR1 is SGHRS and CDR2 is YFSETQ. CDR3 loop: CASSSEQGGPNEKLFF. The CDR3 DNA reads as TGCGCCAGCAGCTCGGAGCAAGGGGGACCTAATGAAAAACTGTTTTTT.

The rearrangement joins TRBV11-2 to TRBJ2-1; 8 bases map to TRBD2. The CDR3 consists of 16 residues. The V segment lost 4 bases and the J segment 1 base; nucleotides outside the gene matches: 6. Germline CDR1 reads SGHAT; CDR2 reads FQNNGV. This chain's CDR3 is CASSSISGDSYNEQFF. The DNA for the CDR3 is TGTGCCAGCAGCTCCATTAGCGGGGATTCCTACAATGAGCAGTTCTTC.

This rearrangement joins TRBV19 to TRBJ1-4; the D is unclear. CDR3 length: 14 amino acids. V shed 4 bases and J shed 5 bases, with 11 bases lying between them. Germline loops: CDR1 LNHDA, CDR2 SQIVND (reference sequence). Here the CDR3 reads CASSNPMENEKLFF. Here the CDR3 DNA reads TGTGCCAGTAGTAACCCAATGGAGAATGAAAAACTGTTTTTT.

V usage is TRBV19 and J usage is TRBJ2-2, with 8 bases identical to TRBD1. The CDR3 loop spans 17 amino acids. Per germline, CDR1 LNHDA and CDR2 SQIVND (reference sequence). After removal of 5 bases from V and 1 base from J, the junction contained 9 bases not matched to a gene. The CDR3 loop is CASSGTRTGWNTGELFF. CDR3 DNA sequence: TGTGCCAGTAGTGGAACTAGGACAGGGTGGAACACCGGGGAGCTGTTTTTT.

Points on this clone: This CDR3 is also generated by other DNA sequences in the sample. The chain's CDR3 is CASSTGQGGETQYF. The DNA of the CDR3 is TGTGCCAGTAGTACGGGACAGGGGGGAGAGACCCAGTACTTC. This chain links TRBV19 with TRBJ2-5, with 11 bases that match TRBD1. The CDR3 totals 14 residues. Germline values: CDR1 LNHDA, CDR2 SQIVND (reference sequence). J lost 4 bases, V lost 4 bases, and 2 bases had no gene match.

The CDR3 DNA sequence: TGTGCCAGCAGCCCCGGGATTGGGCCTTGGTATGGCTACACCTTC. This sequence encodes CASSPGIGPWYGYTF. The V and J genes are TRBV11-2 and TRBJ1-2; D gene uncertain. Germline lookup yields CDR1 SGHAT and CDR2 FQNNGV. Trimming shortened V by 5 bases and J by 5 bases, and 18 bases separated the two germline ends. The CDR3 sequence is 15 residues long.

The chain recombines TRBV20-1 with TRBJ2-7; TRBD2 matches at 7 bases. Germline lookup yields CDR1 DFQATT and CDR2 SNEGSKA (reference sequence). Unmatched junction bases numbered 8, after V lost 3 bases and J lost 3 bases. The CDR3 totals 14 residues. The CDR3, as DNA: TGCAGTGCTAGTCGGCTAGCGGCCGGCTACGAGCAGTACTTC. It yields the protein CSASRLAAGYEQYF.

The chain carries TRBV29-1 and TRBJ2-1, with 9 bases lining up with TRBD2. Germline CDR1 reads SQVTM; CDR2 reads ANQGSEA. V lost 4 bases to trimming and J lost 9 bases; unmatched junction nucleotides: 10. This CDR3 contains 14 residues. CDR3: CSVGVAGAPVEQFF. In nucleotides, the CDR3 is TGCAGCGTTGGGGTAGCGGGAGCTCCCGTTGAGCAGTTCTTC.

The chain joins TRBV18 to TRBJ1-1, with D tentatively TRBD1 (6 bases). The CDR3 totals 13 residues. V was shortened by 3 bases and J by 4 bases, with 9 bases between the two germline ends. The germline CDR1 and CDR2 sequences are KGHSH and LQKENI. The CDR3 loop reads CASSPTGSTEAFF. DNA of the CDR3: TGTGCCAGCTCACCCACAGGGAGCACTGAAGCTTTCTTT.

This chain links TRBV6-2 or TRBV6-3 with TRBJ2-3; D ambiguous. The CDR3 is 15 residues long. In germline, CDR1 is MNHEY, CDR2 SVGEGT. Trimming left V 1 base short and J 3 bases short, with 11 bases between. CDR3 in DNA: TGTGCCAGCAGTTACTTATCCAGCTTAACAGATACGCAGTATTTT. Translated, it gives CASSYLSSLTDTQYF.

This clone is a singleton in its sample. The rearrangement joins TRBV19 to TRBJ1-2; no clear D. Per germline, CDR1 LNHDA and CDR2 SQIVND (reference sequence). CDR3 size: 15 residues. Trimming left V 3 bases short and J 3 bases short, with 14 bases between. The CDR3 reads CASSIKLVVDYGYTF. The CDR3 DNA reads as TGTGCCAGTAGTATCAAGTTGGTGGTGGACTATGGCTACACCTTC.

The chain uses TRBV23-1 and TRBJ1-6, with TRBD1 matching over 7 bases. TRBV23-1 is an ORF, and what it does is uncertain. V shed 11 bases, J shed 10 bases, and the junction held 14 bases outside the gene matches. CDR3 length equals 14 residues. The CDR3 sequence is CARMSGTVQSPLHF. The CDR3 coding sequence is TGCGCCCGAATGAGTGGGACAGTCCAATCACCCCTCCACTTT.

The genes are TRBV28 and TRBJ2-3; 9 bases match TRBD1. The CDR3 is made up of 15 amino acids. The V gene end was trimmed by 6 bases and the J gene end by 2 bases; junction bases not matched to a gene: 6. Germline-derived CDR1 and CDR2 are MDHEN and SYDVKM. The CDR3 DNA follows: TGTGCCAGCAGCCAGTACAGGGGGCTCACAGATACGCAGTATTTT. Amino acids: CASSQYRGLTDTQYF.

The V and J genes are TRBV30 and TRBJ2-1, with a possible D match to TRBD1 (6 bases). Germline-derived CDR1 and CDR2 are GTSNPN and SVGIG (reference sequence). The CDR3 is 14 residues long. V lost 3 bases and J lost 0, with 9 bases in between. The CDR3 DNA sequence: TGTGCCTGGAGCGACAGGAGCTCCTACAATGAGCAGTTCTTC. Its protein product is CAWSDRSSYNEQFF.

The CDR3 DNA is TGTGCCAGCAGTTTAAGCCAGGGCTATCAGCCCCAGCATTTT. This gives the protein CASSLSQGYQPQHF. This chain uses TRBV28 with TRBJ1-5; a possible D gene is TRBD1 (5 bases). The CDR3 length is 14 residues. V lost 2 bases to trimming and J lost 5 bases, with 10 bases between them. Germline CDR1 reads MDHEN; CDR2 reads SYDVKM.

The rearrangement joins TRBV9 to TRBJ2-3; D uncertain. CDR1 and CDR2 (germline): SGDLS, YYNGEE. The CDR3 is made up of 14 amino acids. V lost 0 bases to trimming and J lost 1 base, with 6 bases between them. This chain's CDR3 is CASSVDSGTDTQYF. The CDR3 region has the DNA TGTGCCAGCAGCGTAGACAGCGGCACAGATACGCAGTATTTT.

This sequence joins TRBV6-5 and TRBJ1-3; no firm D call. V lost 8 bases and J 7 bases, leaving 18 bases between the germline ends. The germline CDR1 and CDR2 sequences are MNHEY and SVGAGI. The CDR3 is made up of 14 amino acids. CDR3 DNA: TGTGCCAGCTTCGGGCGTCTGATGGCGAACACCATATATTTT. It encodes CASFGRLMANTIYF.

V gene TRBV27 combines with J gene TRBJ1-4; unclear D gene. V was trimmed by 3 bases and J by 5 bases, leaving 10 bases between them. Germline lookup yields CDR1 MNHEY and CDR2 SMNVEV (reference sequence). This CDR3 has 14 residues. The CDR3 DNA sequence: TGTGCCAGCAGTTTCTCACAGACGAATGAAAAACTGTTTTTT. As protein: CASSFSQTNEKLFF.

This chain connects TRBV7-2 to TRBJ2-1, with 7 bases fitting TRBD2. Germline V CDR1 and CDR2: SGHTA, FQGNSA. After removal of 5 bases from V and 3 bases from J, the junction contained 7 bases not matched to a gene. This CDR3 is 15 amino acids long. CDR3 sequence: CASSQVTSHYNEQFF. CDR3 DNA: TGTGCCAGCAGCCAGGTGACTAGCCACTACAATGAGCAGTTCTTC. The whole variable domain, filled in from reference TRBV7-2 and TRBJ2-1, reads GAGVSQSPSNKVTEKGKDVELRCDPISGHTALYWYRQSLGQGLEFLIYFQGNSAPDKSGLPSDRFSAERTGGSVSTLTIQRTQQEDSAVYLCASSQVTSHYNEQFFGPGTRLTVL.

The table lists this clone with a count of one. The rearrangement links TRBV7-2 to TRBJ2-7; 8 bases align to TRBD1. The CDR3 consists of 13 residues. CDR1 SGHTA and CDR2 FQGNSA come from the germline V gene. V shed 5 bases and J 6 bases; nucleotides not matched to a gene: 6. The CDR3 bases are TGTGCCAGCAGCGAAGGACAGGGCCGCGAGCAGTACTTC. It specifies CASSEGQGREQYF.

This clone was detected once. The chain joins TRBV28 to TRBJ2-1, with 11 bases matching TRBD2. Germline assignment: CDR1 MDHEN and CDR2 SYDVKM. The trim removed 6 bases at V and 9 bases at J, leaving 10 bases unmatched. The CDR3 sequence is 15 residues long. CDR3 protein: CASRSPSGGLSEQFF. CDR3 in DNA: TGTGCCAGCAGGTCCCCTAGCGGGGGGCTAAGTGAGCAGTTCTTC.

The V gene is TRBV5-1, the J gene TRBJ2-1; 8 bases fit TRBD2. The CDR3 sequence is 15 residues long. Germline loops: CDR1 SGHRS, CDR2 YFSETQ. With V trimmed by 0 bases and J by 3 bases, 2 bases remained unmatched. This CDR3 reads CASSLGGTSYNEQFF. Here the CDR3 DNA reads TGCGCCAGCAGCTTGGGAGGGACTAGCTACAATGAGCAGTTCTTC.

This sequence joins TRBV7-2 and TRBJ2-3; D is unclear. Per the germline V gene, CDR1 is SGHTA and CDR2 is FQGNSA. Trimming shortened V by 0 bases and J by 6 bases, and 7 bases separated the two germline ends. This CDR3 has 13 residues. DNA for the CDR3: TGTGCCAGCAGCTTAGCAGCGAGGGATACGCAGTATTTT. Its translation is CASSLAARDTQYF. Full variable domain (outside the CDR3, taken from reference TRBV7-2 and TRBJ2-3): GAGVSQSPSNKVTEKGKDVELRCDPISGHTALYWYRQSLGQGLEFLIYFQGNSAPDKSGLPSDRFSAERTGGSVSTLTIQRTQQEDSAVYLCASSLAARDTQYFGPGTRLTVL.

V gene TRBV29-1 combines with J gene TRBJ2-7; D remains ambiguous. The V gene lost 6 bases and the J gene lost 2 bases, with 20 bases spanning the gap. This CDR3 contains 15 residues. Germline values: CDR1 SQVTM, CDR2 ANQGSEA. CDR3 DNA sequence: TGCAGCGTCGTCGGCTCTTTAGGTTTCACCTACGAGCAGTACTTC. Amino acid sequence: CSVVGSLGFTYEQYF.

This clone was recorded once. The CDR3 region has the DNA TGTGCCAGCAGAACGGACAGCGAAGAGACCCAGTACTTC. Its translation is CASRTDSEETQYF. This sequence joins TRBV2 and TRBJ2-5; D is perhaps TRBD1 (6 bases). The CDR3 has 13 amino acids. The V and J ends lost 6 bases and 3 bases respectively, with 11 bases between them. The germline gives CDR1 SNHLY, CDR2 FYNNEI.

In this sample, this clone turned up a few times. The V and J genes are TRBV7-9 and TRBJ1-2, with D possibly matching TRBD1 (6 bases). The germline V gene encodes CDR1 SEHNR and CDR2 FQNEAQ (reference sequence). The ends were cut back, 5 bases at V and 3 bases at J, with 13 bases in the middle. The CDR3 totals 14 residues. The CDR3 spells CASSRRGSDYGYTF. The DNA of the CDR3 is TGTGCCAGCAGCCGCAGGGGATCGGACTATGGCTACACCTTC.

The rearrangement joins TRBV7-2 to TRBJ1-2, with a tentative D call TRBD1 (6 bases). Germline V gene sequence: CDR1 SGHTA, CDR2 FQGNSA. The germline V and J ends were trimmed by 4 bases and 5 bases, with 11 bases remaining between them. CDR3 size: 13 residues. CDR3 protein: CASSSDRTYGYTF. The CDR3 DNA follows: TGTGCCAGCAGCTCTGACAGGACGTATGGCTACACCTTC.

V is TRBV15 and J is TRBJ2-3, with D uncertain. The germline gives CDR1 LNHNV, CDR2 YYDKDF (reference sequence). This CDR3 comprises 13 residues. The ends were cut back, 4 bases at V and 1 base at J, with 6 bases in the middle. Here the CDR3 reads CATSKRGTDTQYF. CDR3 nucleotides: TGTGCCACCAGCAAGCGAGGCACAGATACGCAGTATTTT.